This T cell receptor beta chain was identified during a study of CD8+CD57+ T cells in acquired aplastic anemia. Overall study context: Average DNA yield from sorted CD4+ and CD8+ cells was around 3 ug.

This clonotype was detected a few times. No antigen is known for it. Sequenced patients had shown CD8+CD57+ cell expansion by flow cytometry. Profiles of TCR beta VDJ and CDR3 were generated from a genomic DNA template. TCRdb re-called the reads through MiXCR, storing one row per CDR3 protein. The sample shows hundreds of thousands of distinct CDR3 sequences, around 30% of them seen only once. Study-wide results and limits: Common to patients and controls were roughly 30 CD8+ CDR3 sequences. Controls did not differ significantly from patients in CD8+ Simpson's diversity.

Trimming shortened V by 3 bases and J by 0 bases, and 8 bases separated the two germline ends. The CDR3 runs to 14 residues. This sequence originates from a human donor with aplastic anemia. J is TRBJ1-2 and V is TRBV12-3 or TRBV12-4; the D gene is possibly TRBD1 (6 bases). The sample comprised sorted CD4+, CD8+, or CD8+CD57+ T cells (not recorded which) from PBMCs. The CDR3 is CASSLGASNYGYTF. The CDR3 bases are TGTGCCAGCAGTTTGGGGGCATCTAACTATGGCTACACCTTC.